This T cell receptor beta chain derives from a study of T cells in Graves' hyperthyroidism and ophthalmopathy (dated by TCRdb to the late 2010s). For the wider study: Peripheral blood samples were taken at the time of initial diagnosis, prior to any treatment. The study also compared thyroid tissue and blood T-cell repertoires from five or six Graves' hyperthyroidism patients. The paper describes TCR Vbeta CDR3 sequencing of some 130 peripheral blood samples, made up of 40 to 45 ophthalmopathy patients, 70 to 75 hyperthyroidism patients and 17 progressor patients. Once sampling was done, hyperthyroidism patients were given methimazole at a starting dose of 30 mg daily, whereas ophthalmopathy patients were given high-dose intravenous methylprednisolone. To identify TCR V-J signatures that set the groups apart, the researchers used a discovery cohort of about a hundred patients, made up of approximately 43 with Graves' ophthalmopathy and around 58 with stable Graves' hyperthyroidism. For training and testing, the 95 to 100 patients in the discovery cohort were randomly divided in a 7:3 ratio. An independent validation cohort of some 18 hyperthyroidism patients and 17 patients who later progressed to ophthalmopathy tested prospective prediction of ophthalmopathy. Paper-wide results and their limitations: In validation, progression to ophthalmopathy was predicted by the model with 65% to 71% sensitivity and approximately 78% specificity, a median of 6.5 months before onset. Most expanded thyroid clonotypes (frequency above 0.001) were also detected in blood, suggesting blood repertoires may reflect thyroid immune responses. A 13 V-J signature model separated ophthalmopathy from stable hyperthyroidism, with 87.88% sensitivity and 81.08% specificity in cross-validation and 80%/75% in testing. Sample size was not statistically predetermined, and blinding of investigators to group allocation was not performed.

Stable Graves' hyperthyroidism was defined as the absence of progression to ophthalmopathy over 18 months of follow-up. Hyperthyroidism patients were newly diagnosed, had a disease duration of under 2 months, and were aged 18 to 65 years. Patients with uncontrolled infections, other autoimmune diseases, pregnancy or lactation were excluded. Clinical symptoms, serum thyroxine and TRAb, thyroid ultrasound, and orbital computed tomography formed the basis for the diagnoses. PBMCs were separated from 10 ml of fresh peripheral blood using Ficoll-Paque density gradient centrifugation. Trizol reagent was used to extract total RNA, and RNA quality was then checked on an Agilent 2100 Bioanalyzer. TCR beta CDR3 regions were amplified from RNA transcripts. For the first round of RT-PCR on the TCR CDR3, the HTBI primer set was used together with the Qiagen OneStep RT-PCR kit. Libraries were constructed in a second round of multiplex PCR, after which size selection and purification were carried out. Paired-end sequencing of the libraries was performed with 100 bp reads on an Illumina HiSeq2000. Per the source publication's procedure: SOAPnuke was used to process the raw data, throwing out any read that contained adapters or uncalled bases, had a mean Phred below 15, or lacked an exact constant-primer or identifier match. High-quality paired reads were merged using COPE v1.2.5, and each unique nucleotide sequence was defined as a clonotype. MiTCR v1.1 was used to align the clonotypes against IMGT TRBV, TRBD and TRBJ reference segments. Only V-J combinations with frequency above 0.0001, covering approximately 99% of repertoires, were analysed. A TCS score was defined as the ratio between F50 (clonal expansion) and ExV (chaos), using BLOSUM62-based TCRdist between CDR3 peptides within each V-J. Welch's t-statistics and random forest reduced 500 to 650 V-J features to fewer than 15, which were used in a naive Bayes classifier (R e1071). Clones were called with MiXCR by TCRdb after fastp trimmed the public reads at Q25, and only in-frame beta chains were retained. CDR3 protein sequences are deduplicated, and each keeps its most common genes and DNA. The V and J calls follow TCRdb's processing rather than the paper's. Within this sample are approximately 400,000 distinct CDR3 sequences, with approximately 15% of them counted one time only. The ten top clones hold roughly 11% of the sample.

This clonotype was seen many times. Its antigen has not been determined. Base qualities are not at hand, and no much larger clone is one base apart. The CDR3 covers 16 residues, taking in both the cysteine and the phenylalanine. Here the CDR3 DNA is all that survives: 48 bases in frame from base 1. The germline V gene (reference sequence) gives CDR1 as LNHDA and CDR2 as SQIVND. V and J are truncated by 4 bases and 0 bases respectively, leaving an intervening sequence of 16 bases. The clonotype was recovered from a woman aged 55-69 years with Graves' hyperthyroidism. This chain joins TRBV19 to TRBJ2-7; the D segment could be TRBD2, given 6 matching bases. The sequencing input was blood. The bases are TGTGCCAGTAGTAGCGGGGAAGCTAGCCACTCCTACGAGCAGTACTTC. Its amino acids are CASSSGEASHSYEQYF. This CDR3, with the reference TRBV19 and TRBJ2-7 proteins standing in past its ends, gives the full variable domain DGGITQSPKYLFRKEGQNVTLSCEQNLNHDAMYWYRQDPGQGLRLIYYSQIVNDFQKGDIAEGYSVSREKKESFPLTVTSAQKNPTAFYLCASSSGEASHSYEQYFGPGTRLTVT.